A single sample gave rise to the 2 T cell receptor beta chains below, sequenced in a study of cytomegalovirus exposure and HLA in healthy donors. The PCR employed 60 Vbeta primers together with 13 Jbeta primers. The repertoire was sequenced with immunoSEQ multiplex PCR; TCRdb's copy has only in-frame clones and lacks some. This sample has some 150,000 clones; around two thirds occur once, and the top ten carry 3.5% to 5%. Material: PBMCs. The receptors come from a man younger than 30 in good health and CMV-seropositive.

This clone was counted once. The chain links TRBV15 to TRBJ1-2, with TRBD1 matching over 12 bases. There are 19 residues in the CDR3. V lost 4 bases, J lost 2 bases, and 14 bases stayed unmatched. The germline gives CDR1 LNHNV, CDR2 YYDKDF (reference sequence). The DNA of the CDR3 is TGTGCCACCAGCACAACAACGGGACAGGGGGCAGATTTGAACTATGGCTACACCTTC. As protein: CATSTTTGQGADLNYGYTF.

This chain links TRBV30 with TRBJ2-7; possible D gene TRBD1, 6 bases. The ends were cut back, 2 bases at V and 3 bases at J, with 11 bases in the middle. The germline V gene has CDR1 GTSNPN and CDR2 SVGIG (reference sequence). The CDR3 totals 13 residues. The CDR3 is CAWSSTGIYEQYF. The DNA of the CDR3 is TGTGCCTGGAGTTCAACAGGGATCTACGAGCAGTACTTC.